This TCR beta chain was retrieved from a study of CD8+ T cells in alopecia areata. General study points: Scalp samples also contribute reads from the resident alphabeta T cells found in normal skin.

Extracted from the samples, RNA was reverse transcribed into cDNA to serve as the sequencing template. Sequencing used immunoSEQ multiplex PCR; TCRdb keeps in-frame clones, though not all of them. The sample carries 150,000 to 250,000 clones, 58% recorded once. This clone was found once. Antigen specificity is unknown. Germline values: CDR1 LGHNT, CDR2 FRNRAP. V was pared by 6 bases and J by 0 bases, with 9 bases between. There are 14 residues in the CDR3. Treatment specified: oral pan-JAK inhibitor, 5-10 mg twice daily. The clonotype was recovered from a human donor with alopecia areata. The rearrangement links TRBV12-5 to TRBJ1-5, with unresolved D. Source: CD4+ T cells sorted from blood, taken at week 24, from a patient treated with tofacitinib. CDR3 in DNA: TGTGCTAGTGGGCCTCAGGATAGCAATCAGCCCCAGCATTTT. Residues: CASGPQDSNQPQHF.